This T cell receptor beta chain was profiled in a study of blood T cells in healthy people across ages. PCR was performed a second time for roughly 7 to 12 cycles using a sample-barcoded 5' primer and a J-beta primer mix. In TCRdb, the 5' RACE reads were re-called with MiXCR into one record per CDR3 protein. The repertoire includes roughly 1,100,000 distinct CDR3 sequences, about 25% of them detected once, and approximately 0.71% sits in the top ten. CDR3 length: 12 residues. Trimming took 8 bases from V and 8 from J, leaving 15 bases between them. CDR1 and CDR2 from the germline V gene are MNHNS and SASEGT. The sample was also linked to a second study, of T cells of mothers and their children. From that study: An overlap that was slightly higher, though non-significant, was seen in related mother-child pairs versus unrelated pairs.

The V and J genes are TRBV6-1 and TRBJ1-1, with D hard to call. Sequencing used blood. This clonotype was obtained from a girl aged 2 to 10 in good health. The CDR3 region has the DNA TGTGCCAGCTTACCTTGGACGGCGGAAGCTTTCTTT. This gives the protein CASLPWTAEAFF.